The 15 T cell receptor beta chains given below trace back to one sample, sequenced in a study of CD8 T cells in ankylosing spondylitis. TCRdb re-derived calls from the 5' RACE reads in MiXCR, one entry per CDR3 protein. The sample gives under 150,000 distinct CDR3 sequences, around 9% of which show up once; roughly 3.3% is in the top ten. Sequenced: blood, either unsorted or a sorted T cell fraction (not recorded which). Every receptor here comes from a male donor with ankylosing spondylitis or in good health (not recorded which).

The chain employs TRBV29-1 and TRBJ2-2, with no clear D. The germline V gene has CDR1 SQVTM and CDR2 ANQGSEA. Deletions cut 3 bases from V and 6 bases from J, with 11 bases between. This CDR3 has 13 residues. CDR3 region: CSVDGQDPGELFF. CDR3 DNA sequence: TGCAGCGTTGACGGGCAGGACCCCGGGGAGCTGTTTTTT.

In its sample, this clonotype was seen many times. This sequence joins TRBV29-1 and TRBJ1-4, with D uncertain. The CDR3 runs 11 residues. Trimming pared 6 bases from V and 9 bases from J, leaving 11 bases between. Germline-derived CDR1 and CDR2 are SQVTM and ANQGSEA. The CDR3 is CSVVERQKLFF. The CDR3, as DNA: TGCAGCGTGGTCGAAAGACAAAAACTGTTTTTT.

The chain links TRBV20-1 to TRBJ2-7, with TRBD2 matching 10 bases. Germline CDR1 DFQATT, CDR2 SNEGSKA (reference sequence). Trimming removed 0 bases from V and 0 bases from J; junction bases left unmatched: 14. The CDR3 contains 19 residues. CDR3 residues: CSARDSLPKREGFSYEQYF. The CDR3 DNA reads as TGCAGTGCTAGAGATAGTCTCCCCAAGCGGGAGGGGTTCTCCTACGAGCAGTACTTC.

This clonotype was detected many times. This chain connects TRBV5-1 to TRBJ2-1; 7 bases are a match to TRBD2. This CDR3 spans 13 amino acids. V lost 8 bases and J lost 7; bases outside the gene matches: 9. Germline V gene sequence: CDR1 SGHRS, CDR2 YFSETQ. CDR3 nucleotides: TGCGCCAGTTCCCGGGACTATAGTAATGAGCAGTTCTTC. This encodes CASSRDYSNEQFF.

V usage is TRBV20-1 and J usage is TRBJ2-5; tentative D call: TRBD1 (6 bases). Germline loops: CDR1 DFQATT, CDR2 SNEGSKA (reference sequence). The CDR3 runs 13 residues. Trimming removed 4 bases from V and 1 base from J, with 10 bases in between. Written as DNA, the CDR3 is TGCAGTGCTACGGACAGCCTCCAAGAGACCCAGTACTTC. Translated, it gives CSATDSLQETQYF.

This clonotype was recorded at least ten times. The V and J genes are TRBV29-1 and TRBJ1-1; TRBD1 is a possible D gene (5 bases). V shed 6 bases and J shed 1 base, with 6 bases lying between them. This CDR3 comprises 11 residues. Germline V gene sequence: CDR1 SQVTM, CDR2 ANQGSEA. CDR3 region: CSVDRNTEAFF. In DNA, the CDR3 is TGCAGCGTAGACAGGAACACTGAAGCTTTCTTT. The full variable domain, its missing parts supplied by reference TRBV29-1 and TRBJ1-1, is SAVISQKPSRDICQRGTSLTIQCQVDSQVTMMFWYRQQPGQSLTLIATANQGSEATYESGFVIDKFPISRPNLTFSTLTVSNMSPEDSSIYLCSVDRNTEAFFGQGTRLTVV.

At least ten counts were recorded for this clonotype. The CDR3 reads CASSLNGLAGMNTQYF. In DNA form, the CDR3 reads TGTGCCAGCAGCCTAAACGGACTAGCGGGCATGAATACGCAGTATTTT. The rearrangement joins TRBV12-3 or TRBV12-4 to TRBJ2-3; 11 positions match TRBD2. The V and J ends lost 6 bases and 7 bases, in that order; junction bases with no gene match: 12. CDR3 length equals 16 residues.

The chain is built from TRBV11-2 and TRBJ1-6; TRBD1 aligns across 7 bases. The CDR3 has 15 amino acids. The germline gives CDR1 SGHAT, CDR2 FQNNGV. Losses at the gene ends were 5 bases for V and 6 bases for J; bases not matched to a gene: 7. Here the CDR3 reads CASSADRVVNSPLHF. The CDR3 region has the DNA TGTGCCAGCAGCGCCGACAGGGTGGTTAATTCACCCCTCCACTTT.

The chain links TRBV5-1 to TRBJ2-7; 9 positions match TRBD2. This CDR3 has 16 amino acids. In germline, CDR1 is SGHRS, CDR2 YFSETQ. Germline trimming cut 2 bases from V and 6 bases from J; bases unmatched to any gene: 12. As DNA, the CDR3 is TGCGCCAGCAGCTTTGGAGGGACTAGCTCTCTCGCCGAGCAGTACTTC. Its translation: CASSFGGTSSLAEQYF.

Ten or more counts support this clonotype. V gene TRBV5-1 combines with J gene TRBJ2-1, with D perhaps matching TRBD2 (5 bases). V gave up 0 bases and J gave up 1 base, with 8 bases separating them. Germline CDR1 reads SGHRS; CDR2 reads YFSETQ. There are 15 residues in the CDR3. CDR3 protein: CASSLGLASYNEQFF. As DNA, the CDR3 is TGCGCCAGCAGCTTGGGGCTAGCTTCCTACAATGAGCAGTTCTTC.

This clonotype was seen a handful of times. The J gene is TRBJ1-2, the V gene TRBV20-1; D remains ambiguous. There are 13 residues in the CDR3. V was trimmed by 6 bases and J by 2 bases, leaving 13 bases between them. Per germline, CDR1 DFQATT and CDR2 SNEGSKA (reference sequence). This CDR3 reads CSAEMAVNYGYTF. The CDR3 region has the DNA TGCAGTGCGGAGATGGCAGTAAACTATGGCTACACCTTC.

There are many counts of this clonotype. The chain couples TRBV20-1 to TRBJ1-1; no clear D gene. V gave up 6 bases and J gave up 7 bases, with 9 bases separating them. CDR1 DFQATT and CDR2 SNEGSKA come from the germline V gene (reference sequence). This CDR3 spans 10 amino acids. The CDR3 region is CSARSIEAFF. In nucleotides, the CDR3 is TGCAGTGCCAGGTCCATTGAAGCTTTCTTT.

The rearrangement uses TRBV4-3 and TRBJ2-1; the match to TRBD2 covers 14 bases. The CDR3 is 17 amino acids. Trimming took 4 bases from V and 7 from J; bases not matched to a gene: 9. The germline V gene has CDR1 LGHNA and CDR2 YSLEER. The chain's CDR3 is CASSLGTSGSGRNEQFF. CDR3 DNA: TGCGCCAGCAGCCTAGGGACTAGCGGGAGCGGGCGTAATGAGCAGTTCTTC.

Details on this clonotype: Since a much larger clone is just one base distant, this may be a read error. The chain joins TRBV29-1 to TRBJ2-6; D is unresolved. The V gene lost 0 bases and the J gene lost 6 bases, with 15 bases spanning the gap. The V gene's germline CDR1 is SQVTM and CDR2 ANQGSEA. The CDR3 is made up of 16 amino acids. CDR3 DNA sequence: TGCAGCGTTGAAGATCTAGAGCGTGCAACGGCCAACGTCCTGACTTTC. Translating gives CSVEDLERATANVLTF.

This chain connects TRBV29-1 to TRBJ2-5; 12 bases are shared with TRBD2. This CDR3 spans 15 amino acids. V was clipped by 3 bases and J by 5 bases; unmatched bases: 7. Germline V lookup: CDR1 SQVTM, CDR2 ANQGSEA. The chain's CDR3 is CSVELTSGRWETQYF. CDR3 sequence (DNA): TGCAGCGTTGAGTTGACTAGCGGGAGATGGGAGACCCAGTACTTC.